One T cell receptor (beta chain) is described in this entry. The data were taken from a study of cytomegalovirus exposure and HLA in healthy donors. With 60 Vbeta and 13 Jbeta primers, the PCR was carried out. Per the authors' pipeline: Around 12 million of tens of millions of unique TCR beta chains were shared, per a later count. Clones were sequenced by immunoSEQ multiplex PCR, and TCRdb holds only the in-frame ones, with some missing. D and trimming come from the DNA, and the V and J calls and clone size come from that table. This table holds under 150,000 clones, about 79% found once. CDR1 and CDR2 (germline): SGHTA, FQGNSA. Trimming left V 4 bases short and J 2 bases short, with 11 bases between. The CDR3 extends over 14 amino acids.

Sequencing was carried out using PBMCs. V is TRBV7-2 and J is TRBJ1-2, with D perhaps TRBD1 (5 bases). The receptor comes from a woman between 18 and 30 years old in good health and CMV-seronegative. The CDR3 loop is CASSSPQGNYGYTF. The CDR3 bases are TGTGCCAGCAGCTCACCTCAGGGAAACTATGGCTACACCTTC.